These 2 T cell receptor beta chains share one sample of origin, sequenced in a study of blood T cell repertoires in COVID-19. The assay was immunoSEQ multiplex PCR, and TCRdb's table has in-frame clones only and misses some. The table includes under 150,000 clones, approximately 88% detected once. The sample consisted of peripheral blood. Receptor source: a human donor in a cohort sampled during active COVID-19.

The CDR3 sequence: CASSQDGAVQVSEAFF. The DNA for the CDR3 is TGTGCCAGCAGCCAAGATGGGGCCGTACAGGTGTCTGAAGCTTTCTTT. The V and J genes are TRBV3-1 (or the pseudogene TRBV3-2) and TRBJ1-1; a possible D gene is TRBD1 (5 bases). V was clipped by 0 bases and J by 6 bases, with 17 bases between them. Germline V lookup: CDR1 LGHDT, CDR2 YNNKEL (reference sequence). The CDR3 runs to 16 residues.

CDR3 loop: CASSESGWANVLTF. The CDR3, as DNA: TGTGCCAGCAGTGAGTCAGGGTGGGCCAACGTCCTGACTTTC. V usage is TRBV2 and J usage is TRBJ2-6, with D possibly matching TRBD1 (5 bases). Germline CDR1 SNHLY, CDR2 FYNNEI. V lost 3 bases, J lost 5 bases, and 8 bases lay in between. This CDR3 has 14 amino acids. The complete variable domain, with remaining parts taken from reference TRBV2 and TRBJ2-6, reads EPEVTQTPSHQVTQMGQEVILRCVPISNHLYFYWYRQILGQKVEFLVSFYNNEISEKSEIFDDQFSVERPDGSNFTLKIRSTKLEDSAMYFCASSESGWANVLTFGAGSRLTVL.